These T cell receptor beta chains were read from a single sample in a study of human T cells and chemical hapten exposure. TCRdb ran MiXCR on the RACE reads and lists one entry per CDR3 protein. The sample has approximately 120,000 distinct CDR3 sequences; 9% to 9.5% are singletons. The specimen comprised whole blood, sampled in connection with sensitization to the hapten diphenylcyclopropenone (DPC). Receptor source: a middle-aged woman with alopecia areata. Some clones in this sample may be carry-over from other donors' samples. Each CDR3 is given with its conserved first and last residue. The order of the fields is clone size, J gene, CDR3 length, V gene, D gene, CDR3 protein, CDR3 DNA. The D gene is left open where the match is weak. The size entry is marked missing in some rows and otherwise reads once, few, many or a size class.

many TRBJ1-5 17 TRBV7-2 NA CASSLDYLPRGNQPQHF TGTGCCAGCAGCTTAGATTACCTACCGAGAGGCAATCAGCCCCAGCATTTT
few TRBJ2-5 12 TRBV7-8 NA CASTPTGETQYF TGTGCCAGCACCCCAACAGGGGAGACCCAGTACTTC
many TRBJ2-1 15 TRBV20-1 NA CSALNRGRTQDEQFF TGCAGTGCTCTCAACCGGGGACGGACCCAAGATGAGCAGTTCTTC
NA TRBJ1-1 14 TRBV4-3 NA CASSQDLARTEAFF TGCGCCAGCAGCCAAGATCTGGCGAGGACTGAAGCTTTCTTT
many TRBJ2-1 10 TRBV29-1 NA CSVGSGEQFF TGCAGCGTTGGCTCTGGCGAGCAGTTCTTC
many TRBJ2-5 14 TRBV6-5 NA CASSPYLVQETQYF TGTGCCAGCAGTCCCTACCTGGTACAAGAGACCCAGTACTTC
NA TRBJ2-2 15 TRBV19 NA CASSISTPNTGELFF TGTGCCAGTAGTATATCCACACCTAACACCGGGGAGCTGTTTTTT
many TRBJ2-7 14 TRBV9 NA CASSPTGTQHEQYF TGTGCCAGCAGCCCAACGGGGACCCAGCACGAGCAGTACTTC
NA TRBJ1-2 15 TRBV7-8 TRBD1 CASSTGQGAIYGYTF TGTGCCAGCAGCACTGGACAGGGGGCAATCTATGGCTACACCTTC
NA TRBJ2-3 10 TRBV20-1 NA CSAWADTQYF TGCAGTGCTTGGGCAGATACGCAGTATTTT
NA TRBJ2-1 14 TRBV7-2 NA CASSLSVFPNEQFF TGTGCCAGCAGCTTGTCTGTCTTCCCCAATGAGCAGTTCTTC
many TRBJ2-5 18 TRBV4-1 NA CASSQDESRGLIQETQYF TGCGCCAGCAGCCAAGATGAGTCCCGCGGGCTCATCCAAGAGACCCAGTACTTC
NA TRBJ2-2 15 TRBV28 TRBD2 CASSPPTGGPGELFF TGTGCCAGCAGTCCTCCCACGGGGGGTCCCGGGGAGCTGTTTTTT
many TRBJ2-7 10 TRBV6-1 NA CASSAREQYF TGTGCCAGCAGTGCCAGAGAGCAGTACTTC
few TRBJ2-2 13 TRBV11-3 NA CASSLSESRELFF TGTGCCAGCAGCTTATCCGAGAGTCGGGAGCTGTTTTTT
NA TRBJ1-3 14 TRBV12-3/TRBV12-4 NA CASSPQGPGNTIYF TGTGCCAGCAGTCCACAGGGACCCGGAAACACCATATATTTT
few TRBJ2-7 14 TRBV29-1 NA CSVAEGLAETPTYF TGCAGCGTTGCGGAGGGGTTGGCAGAGACCCCGACGTACTTC
NA TRBJ1-2 13 TRBV29-1 NA CSVEYGLNYGYTF TGCAGCGTTGAATACGGCCTTAACTATGGCTACACCTTC
many TRBJ2-3 14 TRBV5-1 NA CASSFGSITDTQYF TGCGCCAGCAGCTTTGGCTCTATCACAGATACGCAGTATTTT
NA TRBJ2-3 14 TRBV12-3/TRBV12-4 NA CASGSGLSTDTQYF TGTGCCAGCGGCTCAGGGCTGAGCACAGATACGCAGTATTTT